This passage covers 20 T cell receptor beta chains from one sample sequenced in a study of neoadjuvant anti-PD-1 for oral cavity cancer (dated by TCRdb to the early 2020s). The sample's time point, from its label and the paper: after neoadjuvant nivolumab, at surgical resection. Library generation was performed with the immunoSEQ multiplex PCR assay. Here the immuneACCESS table is served through TCRdb, limited to in-frame sequences with V and J called. Missing clones are a known gap in these copies; in checked studies unresolved V genes cover under half, and the rest lacks a known reason. Recorded for this sample are about 5,000 clones; 55% of them occurred a single time. Around 7% of the sample is taken by the ten largest. The specimen was tumor tissue, collected after nivolumab (anti-PD-1) treatment. All receptors come from a person between 40 and 80 years old with oral cavity squamous cell carcinoma.

The rearrangement uses TRBV18 and TRBJ2-7; D might be TRBD2 (5 bases). Germline CDR1 and CDR2: KGHSH and LQKENI. The CDR3 loop spans 13 amino acids. Trimming removed 2 bases from V and 8 bases from J, with 13 bases in between. This CDR3 is CASSPDEGSKQYF. CDR3 sequence (DNA): TGTGCCAGCTCACCAGATGAAGGGAGTAAGCAGTACTTC.

CDR3 protein: CASSYGGAGYTF. CDR3 DNA: TGTGCCAGCAGTTACGGAGGGGCTGGCTACACCTTC. The chain links TRBV6-5 to TRBJ1-2, with D possibly TRBD1 on 5 matching bases. The CDR3 consists of 12 residues. Trimming pared 2 bases from V and 7 bases from J, leaving 8 bases between. Per the germline V gene, CDR1 is MNHEY and CDR2 is SVGAGI.

This clone has just a few counts. V gene TRBV14 combines with J gene TRBJ2-2; TRBD2 matches 9 bases. The CDR3 consists of 17 residues. Unmatched junction bases numbered 7, after V lost 4 bases and J lost 1 base. Per germline, CDR1 SGHDN and CDR2 FVKESK. CDR3 in amino acids: CASSRAGGPGNTGELFF. DNA of the CDR3: TGTGCCAGCAGCCGCGCGGGGGGGCCCGGGAACACCGGGGAGCTGTTTTTT.

This clone counts as medium-sized. The chain employs TRBV10-2 and TRBJ1-6; 8 bases line up with TRBD1. This CDR3 is built from 14 residues. The germline V gene has CDR1 WSHSY and CDR2 SAAADI. V shed 7 bases and J 7 bases; nucleotides not matched to a gene: 6. CDR3 protein: CASTPRTGNSPLHF. CDR3 DNA sequence: TGCGCCAGCACTCCGAGGACAGGGAATTCACCCCTCCACTTT.

This rearrangement joins TRBV29-1 to TRBJ2-3; 11 bases align to TRBD2. Trimming took 7 bases from V and 4 from J; bases not matched to a gene: 10. CDR1 SQVTM and CDR2 ANQGSEA come from the germline V gene. This CDR3 comprises 15 residues. For the CDR3, the DNA is TGCAGCGCCGTACTACTAGCGGGGGTTTCAGATACGCAGTATTTT. Amino acids: CSAVLLAGVSDTQYF.

This chain uses TRBV5-6 with TRBJ1-1; D is uncertain. Trimming removed 4 bases from V and 1 base from J, with 14 bases in between. Germline CDR1 is SGHDT and CDR2 is YYEEEE. This CDR3 is 15 amino acids long. CDR3 protein: CASSLGRRTNTEAFF. DNA of the CDR3: TGTGCCAGCAGCCTAGGACGGAGAACGAACACTGAAGCTTTCTTT. The whole variable domain, filled in from reference TRBV5-6 and TRBJ1-1, reads DAGVTQSPTHLIKTRGQQVTLRCSPKSGHDTVSWYQQALGQGPQFIFQYYEEEERQRGNFPDRFSGHQFPNYSSELNVNALLLGDSALYLCASSLGRRTNTEAFFGQGTRLTVV.

The V gene is TRBV5-1, the J gene TRBJ2-5; D unclear. V lost 5 bases and J 7 bases, leaving 12 bases between the germline ends. CDR1 and CDR2 from the germline V gene are SGHRS and YFSETQ. The CDR3 has 12 residues. In DNA, the CDR3 is TGCGCCAGCAGTCTGGACGTTCCGACCCAGTACTTC. Its translation is CASSLDVPTQYF.

This clone was detected only once. In nucleotides, the CDR3 is TGTGCCAGCAGCTTAGGGCACCTCAAGTTACAAGAGACCCAGTACTTC. Residues: CASSLGHLKLQETQYF. The chain couples TRBV5-6 to TRBJ2-5; D is uncertain. Deletions cut 2 bases from V and 2 bases from J, with 16 bases between. Germline V gene data show CDR1 as SGHDT and CDR2 as YYEEEE. The CDR3 is 16 residues long.

The sample holds a few counts of this clone. The CDR3 DNA reads TGTGCCAGTGCGATAGGATCCTACGAGCAGTACTTC. It specifies CASAIGSYEQYF. V and J are TRBV7-9 and TRBJ2-7; no definite D call. The length of the CDR3 is 12 residues. V was shortened by 9 bases and J by 1 base, with 10 bases between the two germline ends. Germline CDR1 SEHNR, CDR2 FQNEAQ (reference sequence). Full variable domain (rest looked up from reference TRBV7-9 and TRBJ2-7): DTGVSQNPRHKITKRGQNVTFRCDPISEHNRLYWYRQTLGQGPEFLTYFQNEAQLEKSRLLSDRFSAERPKGSFSTLEIQRTEQGDSAMYLCASAIGSYEQYFGPGTRLTVT.

This sequence joins TRBV6-1 and TRBJ1-2; 9 bases fit TRBD1. Looked up from germline, CDR1 is MNHNS and CDR2 is SASEGT. This CDR3 contains 13 residues. Trimming took 4 bases from V and 8 from J; bases not matched to a gene: 5. The CDR3 region is CASSAQGAGGYTF. In nucleotides, the CDR3 is TGTGCCAGCAGTGCACAGGGGGCCGGGGGCTACACCTTC.

The chain links TRBV6-6 to TRBJ1-5, with 7 bases identical to TRBD1. The ends lost 0 bases at V and 1 base at J; junction bases unmatched: 3. The germline CDR1 and CDR2 sequences are MNHNY and SVGAGI (reference sequence). CDR3 length equals 16 residues. CDR3 nucleotide sequence: TGTGCCAGCAGTTACTCGAAAGGGGGCAGCAATCAGCCCCAGCATTTT. It translates to CASSYSKGGSNQPQHF.

The gene calls are TRBV30 and TRBJ1-4, with D possibly TRBD1 on 6 matching bases. Germline V gives CDR1 GTSNPN, CDR2 SVGIG (reference sequence). The CDR3 covers 15 residues. The V end lost 2 bases, the J end lost 4 bases, and 14 bases lay between the germline ends. The CDR3 reads CAWSPQGQNNEKLFF. The CDR3 bases are TGTGCCTGGAGTCCCCAAGGACAGAATAATGAAAAACTGTTTTTT. Combining the CDR3 with reference TRBV30 and TRBJ1-4 gives the whole variable domain SQTIHQWPATLVQPVGSPLSLECTVEGTSNPNLYWYRQAAGRGLQLLFYSVGIGQISSEVPQNLSASRPQDRQFILSSKKLLLSDSGFYLCAWSPQGQNNEKLFFGSGTQLSVL.

A few counts support this clone. V is TRBV5-5 and J is TRBJ1-6; D unresolved. Trimming stripped 4 bases from V and 7 bases from J, with 9 bases between. The CDR3 sequence is 13 residues long. CDR1 SGHKS and CDR2 YYEKEE come from the germline V gene (reference sequence). The DNA of the CDR3 is TGTGCCAGCAGCGCGGCTGCCAATTCACCCCTCCACTTT. It is translated as CASSAAANSPLHF.

This sequence joins TRBV28 and TRBJ2-6; D is uncertain. V was shortened by 6 bases and J by 0 bases, with 3 bases between the two germline ends. The CDR3 has 13 residues. Germline V lookup: CDR1 MDHEN, CDR2 SYDVKM. CDR3 in DNA: TGTGCCAGCAGCTCCTCTGGGGCCAACGTCCTGACTTTC. This encodes CASSSSGANVLTF.

The chain links TRBV6-6 to TRBJ2-3; D possibly corresponds to TRBD2 (6 bases). The V gene's germline CDR1 is MNHNY and CDR2 SVGAGI (reference sequence). Trimming shortened V by 6 bases and J by 0 bases, and 13 bases separated the two germline ends. The CDR3 runs to 15 residues. The CDR3 protein is CASSPGLPSTDTQYF. In nucleotides, the CDR3 is TGTGCCAGCAGCCCCGGACTACCTAGCACAGATACGCAGTATTTT.

The chain joins TRBV28 to TRBJ1-2; the D gene is possibly TRBD1 (5 bases). The CDR3 consists of 12 residues. CDR1 MDHEN and CDR2 SYDVKM come from the germline V gene. V was shortened by 5 bases and J by 6 bases, with 10 bases between the two germline ends. The CDR3 loop is CASSLQGDGYTF. The CDR3 coding sequence is TGTGCCAGCAGTCTCCAGGGCGATGGCTACACCTTC.

As regards this clone: At one end, the junction sequence differs from germline, possibly due to a read error. V is TRBV7-7 and J is TRBJ2-1; 9 bases are a match to TRBD2. This CDR3 region has 16 residues. Germline V CDR1 and CDR2: SSHAT, FNYEAQ (reference sequence). The CDR3 is CASSLETSGAYNEQFF. CDR3 sequence (DNA): TGTGCTAGCAGCTTAGAGACTAGCGGTGCCTACAATGAGCAGTTCTTC.

The chain carries TRBV4-1 and TRBJ1-4; no reliable D call. The CDR3 is 13 amino acids. Trimming removed 0 bases at V and 8 bases at J, with 7 bases between. CDR1 MGHRA and CDR2 YSYEKL come from the germline V gene. CDR3 DNA sequence: TGCGCCAGCAGCCAAGATTACCCCGAAAAACTGTTTTTT. It translates to CASSQDYPEKLFF.

This chain connects TRBV7-2 to TRBJ2-1; 7 bases align to TRBD2. V lost 5 bases and J lost 4; bases outside the gene matches: 8. The CDR3 has 15 residues. Germline assignment: CDR1 SGHTA and CDR2 FQGNSA. CDR3 coding DNA: TGTGCCAGCAGCGGCCCCAGCGGGGCTTACAATGAGCAGTTCTTC. It specifies CASSGPSGAYNEQFF.

CDR3 in DNA: TGTGCCAGCAGCTTGGCTGGGACCGGGGAGCTGTTTTTT. Translating it yields CASSLAGTGELFF. This chain links TRBV5-6 with TRBJ2-2, with unresolved D. The length of the CDR3 is 13 residues. V was cut by 0 bases and J by 5 bases, with 5 bases left in between. From germline, CDR1 is SGHDT and CDR2 YYEEEE.